The clone carrying this T cell receptor beta chain showed up many times. Trimming left V 1 base short and J 2 bases short, with 9 bases between. The CDR3 covers 14 residues. CDR1 and CDR2 (germline): SEHNR, FQNEAQ (reference sequence). The TCRbeta library incorporated unique molecular identifiers. TCRdb processed the PCR reads anew with MiXCR; each CDR3 protein has one entry. The sample carries 190,000 or so distinct CDR3 sequences, roughly 6.8% recorded once. The data originate from a study of T-cell reconstitution after alpha-beta-depleted transplantation in children. The source material was PBMCs from the stem cell graft donor, sampled from the stem cell graft. This clonotype originated in a human donor who donated a stem cell graft to a child with Wiskott-Aldrich syndrome. The chain combines TRBV7-9 with TRBJ2-7; TRBD2 might be the D (5 bases). The CDR3 nucleotides read TGTGCCAGCAGCTTAGGAGGGTCCCCCTACGAGCAGTACTTC. The encoded protein is CASSLGGSPYEQYF. Combining the CDR3 with reference TRBV7-9 and TRBJ2-7 gives the whole variable domain DTGVSQNPRHKITKRGQNVTFRCDPISEHNRLYWYRQTLGQGPEFLTYFQNEAQLEKSRLLSDRFSAERPKGSFSTLEIQRTEQGDSAMYLCASSLGGSPYEQYFGPGTRLTVT.